This entry lists 29 T cell receptor beta chains sequenced from one sample in a study of breast tumors, draining lymph nodes, adjacent tissues. One entry per CDR3 protein, called by TCRdb with MiXCR from the multiplex PCR reads. The sample has approximately 90,000 distinct CDR3 sequences, over 25% seen once. The lymph nodes were axillary draining lymph nodes from breast cancer patients. Material for sequencing was axillary lymph node tissue. All receptors come from a female donor with breast cancer. Some clones in this sample may be carry-over from other donors' samples.

The CDR3 DNA sequence: TGTGCCAGCAGCTTTTCGGATAGCACAGATACGCAGTATTTT. Protein sequence: CASSFSDSTDTQYF. The chain combines TRBV5-6 with TRBJ2-3; D is ambiguous. V lost 2 bases and J lost 0, with 7 bases in between. The CDR3 is 14 amino acids. In germline, CDR1 is SGHDT, CDR2 YYEEEE.

The CDR3 sequence is CSARRLGVDGYTF. The CDR3 DNA reads TGCAGTGCTCGAAGACTGGGGGTGGATGGCTACACCTTC. This sequence joins TRBV20-1 and TRBJ1-2; D may be TRBD1 (5 bases). CDR1 DFQATT and CDR2 SNEGSKA come from the germline V gene (reference sequence). The V end lost 5 bases, the J end lost 6 bases, and 16 bases lay between the germline ends. The CDR3 consists of 13 residues.

This clonotype has ten or more counts. V and J are TRBV6-1 and TRBJ2-7, with D possibly matching TRBD1 (5 bases). The CDR3 sequence is 16 residues long. Trimming stripped 7 bases from V and 2 bases from J, with 21 bases between. Germline V CDR1 and CDR2: MNHNS, SASEGT. CDR3 sequence: CASIAPFARRAYEQYF. CDR3 coding DNA: TGTGCCAGCATCGCCCCTTTCGCCCGCAGGGCCTACGAGCAGTACTTC.

Worth noting for this clonotype: Compared with germline, one end of the junction differs, possibly owing to a read error. This rearrangement joins TRBV4-2 to TRBJ1-1; TRBD1 matches 7 bases. The CDR3 consists of 18 residues. The V gene's germline CDR1 is LGHNA and CDR2 YNFKEQ. The CDR3 DNA sequence: TGTGCCAGCAGCCAAGCAGGGGGAGGCAGGCACATGAATACTGAAGCTTTCTTT. This gives the protein CASSQAGGGRHMNTEAFF.

The table lists this clonotype with many counts. The genes are TRBV5-6 and TRBJ2-7; D not certain. Germline lookup yields CDR1 SGHDT and CDR2 YYEEEE. This CDR3 spans 12 amino acids. Trimming pared 1 base from V and 6 bases from J, leaving 8 bases between. CDR3 residues: CASSLFRSEQYF. As DNA, the CDR3 is TGTGCCAGCAGCTTGTTTCGGTCCGAGCAGTACTTC.

This chain uses TRBV9 with TRBJ1-2, with a weak D call TRBD1 (5 bases). From germline, CDR1 is SGDLS and CDR2 YYNGEE. Trimming left V 2 bases short and J 7 bases short, with 12 bases between. The CDR3 totals 13 residues. The CDR3 bases are TGTGCCAGCAGCGTTGGGGGGGGAAGTGGCTACACCTTC. The encoded protein is CASSVGGGSGYTF.

The table lists this clonotype with many counts. The chain employs TRBV27 and TRBJ1-5; 10 nucleotides agree with TRBD1. Trimming took 4 bases from V and 0 from J; bases not matched to a gene: 12. This CDR3 has 19 amino acids. Germline-derived CDR1 and CDR2 are MNHEY and SMNVEV (reference sequence). CDR3 coding DNA: TGTGCCAGCAGTTCCTATTGGGGGGACAGGGGCCCTAGCAATCAGCCCCAGCATTTT. This translates into CASSSYWGDRGPSNQPQHF.

This clonotype has at least ten counts. This sequence joins TRBV9 and TRBJ2-1, with TRBD2 matching over 8 bases. Germline V gives CDR1 SGDLS, CDR2 YYNGEE. The CDR3 loop spans 16 amino acids. Trimming cost V 0 bases and J 8 bases; bases outside gene matches: 10. CDR3: CASSVVGSGSRDEQFF. The CDR3 DNA follows: TGTGCCAGCAGCGTAGTGGGGAGCGGGAGTCGGGATGAGCAGTTCTTC.

This clonotype was picked up a small number of times. The V and J genes are TRBV3-1 and TRBJ2-3, with D possibly TRBD2 on 6 matching bases. The CDR3 covers 15 residues. Deletions cut 1 base from V and 6 bases from J, with 14 bases between. Germline CDR1 and CDR2: LGHDT and YNNKEL (reference sequence). The CDR3 reads CASSQAIGGIDTQYF. For the CDR3, the DNA is TGTGCCAGCAGCCAAGCGATAGGCGGGATTGATACGCAGTATTTT.

This clonotype was detected ten times or more. The J gene is TRBJ2-3, the V gene TRBV24-1; D unclear. This CDR3 has 15 residues. Trimming cost V 0 bases and J 1 base, with 7 bases left between them. Germline V gene lookup returns CDR1 KGHDR and CDR2 SFDVKD. CDR3 DNA: TGTGCCACCAGTGATTTGCTCGGTGGCACAGATACGCAGTATTTT. Its translation: CATSDLLGGTDTQYF.

This clonotype was seen many times. The V gene is TRBV6-1, the J gene TRBJ2-7, with D hard to call. Trimming removed 5 bases at V and 2 bases at J, with 4 bases between. Germline values: CDR1 MNHNS, CDR2 SASEGT. The CDR3 runs 11 residues. The CDR3 bases are TGTGCCAGCAGTCCCGCCTACGAGCAGTACTTC. Translation: CASSPAYEQYF.

V usage is TRBV13 and J usage is TRBJ2-1, with TRBD2 identical over 16 bases. The CDR3 totals 20 residues. Germline V CDR1 and CDR2: PRHDT, FYEKMQ (reference sequence). V gave up 5 bases and J gave up 3 bases; unmatched junction bases: 13. The CDR3 nucleotides read TGTGCCAGCAGCCCTGGGACTAGCGGGAGGGCCTCAGTGGGCTACAATGAGCAGTTCTTC. This encodes CASSPGTSGRASVGYNEQFF.

This clonotype was seen ten or more times. V usage is TRBV30 and J usage is TRBJ1-5; no clear D gene. There are 13 residues in the CDR3. CDR1 GTSNPN and CDR2 SVGIG come from the germline V gene (reference sequence). Trimming pared 3 bases from V and 0 bases from J, leaving 6 bases between. The chain's CDR3 is CAWSPDSNQPQHF. The CDR3 DNA follows: TGTGCCTGGAGCCCGGATAGCAATCAGCCCCAGCATTTT.

In its sample, this clonotype was seen many times. This rearrangement joins TRBV12-3 or TRBV12-4 to TRBJ2-1, with unresolved D. V was shortened by 1 base and J by 0 bases, with 7 bases between the two germline ends. This CDR3 is built from 15 residues. Written as DNA, the CDR3 is TGTGCCAGCAGTTTAGAGCAGACCTCCTACAATGAGCAGTTCTTC. Protein sequence: CASSLEQTSYNEQFF.

Points on this clonotype: Being one base from a much bigger clone, this may be a read error. V gene TRBV28 combines with J gene TRBJ2-1; D not certain. There are 14 residues in the CDR3. Germline V lookup: CDR1 MDHEN, CDR2 SYDVKM. The CDR3 region has the DNA TGTGCCTGCAGTTTACCTCTACAATCCGTCGAGCAGTTCTTC. This codes for CACSLPLQSVEQFF.

As concerns this clonotype: The junction does not match germline at one end; this may be a read error. The CDR3 loop reads CASSERQWSYEYSF. In DNA, the CDR3 is TGTGCCAGCAGCGAACGGCAGTGGAGTTATGAGTACTCCTTC. This sequence joins TRBV9 and TRBJ1-2; the D is unclear. Germline V CDR1 and CDR2: SGDLS, YYNGEE. The CDR3 has 14 residues.

This clonotype was seen many times. The chain couples TRBV20-1 to TRBJ2-7, with TRBD1 identical over 7 bases. Looked up from germline, CDR1 is DFQATT and CDR2 is SNEGSKA (reference sequence). V was clipped by 6 bases and J by 2 bases; unmatched bases: 4. CDR3 size: 12 residues. CDR3 coding DNA: TGCAGTGCGGGACAGCAAGCCTACGAGCAGTACTTC. This translates into CSAGQQAYEQYF.

This clonotype was seen ten or more times. This chain links TRBV19 with TRBJ2-5; perhaps TRBD1 as D (5 bases). CDR3 size: 15 residues. V lost 4 bases and J 5 bases, leaving 17 bases between the germline ends. Germline loops: CDR1 LNHDA, CDR2 SQIVND (reference sequence). CDR3 region: CASSTTTSGWETQYF. CDR3 DNA sequence: TGTGCCAGTAGTACCACGACATCAGGGTGGGAGACCCAGTACTTC.

The chain has TRBV24-1 and TRBJ2-7; TRBD1 is a possible D gene (6 bases). CDR1 is KGHDR, CDR2 SFDVKD, per germline. The V end lost 4 bases, the J end lost 0 bases, and 9 bases lay between the germline ends. This CDR3 has 14 residues. The CDR3 is CATSDPGDSYEQYF. For the CDR3, the DNA is TGTGCCACCAGTGACCCAGGGGACTCCTACGAGCAGTACTTC.

The sample holds many counts of this clonotype. V is TRBV20-1 and J is TRBJ2-1; TRBD2 aligns across 12 bases. After removal of 0 bases from V and 4 bases from J, the junction contained 7 bases not matched to a gene. The CDR3 extends over 17 amino acids. Germline CDR1 reads DFQATT; CDR2 reads SNEGSKA (reference sequence). This CDR3 is CSARDILAGGVYNEQFF. CDR3 sequence (DNA): TGCAGTGCTAGAGATATACTAGCGGGGGGCGTTTACAATGAGCAGTTCTTC.

In its sample, this clonotype was seen many times. The gene calls are TRBV27 and TRBJ2-3, with D hard to call. The ends were cut back, 3 bases at V and 1 base at J, with 8 bases in the middle. The germline V gene encodes CDR1 MNHEY and CDR2 SMNVEV (reference sequence). The CDR3 length is 14 residues. CDR3 DNA sequence: TGTGCCAGCAGTTTCCGACGGGGCACAGATACGCAGTATTTT. It is translated as CASSFRRGTDTQYF.

As to this clonotype: Possible read error: a much larger clone is one base away. This sequence joins TRBV9 and TRBJ1-1; maybe TRBD1 (6 bases). The CDR3 totals 15 residues. The germline V gene encodes CDR1 SGDLS and CDR2 YYNGEE. The CDR3 DNA sequence: TGTCCCAGCAGCGTCGCAGGGGTCTTGAACACTGAAGCTTTCTTT. As protein: CPSSVAGVLNTEAFF.

The chain links TRBV7-9 to TRBJ2-1; weak D call: TRBD1 (7 bases). Germline lookup yields CDR1 SEHNR and CDR2 FQNEAQ (reference sequence). CDR3 size: 15 residues. V shed 4 bases and J shed 6 bases, with 16 bases lying between them. The CDR3 reads CASSSGDRSCNEQFF. Written as DNA, the CDR3 is TGTGCCAGCAGCTCGGGGGACAGAAGCTGCAATGAGCAGTTCTTC.

At least ten counts were recorded for this clonotype. V is TRBV18 and J is TRBJ1-2; D unclear. This CDR3 has 13 amino acids. V lost 3 bases and J lost 3, with 8 bases in between. Germline V gene data show CDR1 as KGHSH and CDR2 as LQKENI. CDR3: CASSPGIDYGYTF. CDR3 in DNA: TGTGCCAGCTCACCCGGGATTGACTATGGCTACACCTTC.

At least ten counts were recorded for this clonotype. A read error may be the cause here, since a much bigger clone is one base away. This chain joins TRBV6-5 and TRBJ2-5; D is unclear. This CDR3 region has 11 residues. Trimming cost V 5 bases and J 5 bases, with 6 bases left between them. Germline-derived CDR1 and CDR2 are MNHEY and SVGAGI. The CDR3 sequence: CASSHRETQYF. For the CDR3, the DNA is TGTGCCAGCAGTCACCGGGAGACCCAGTACTTC.

This clonotype was observed at least ten times. The CDR3 spells CASRKQGYEQYF. The DNA for the CDR3 is TGCGCCAGCAGGAAACAGGGTTACGAGCAGTACTTC. The rearrangement links TRBV5-1 to TRBJ2-7, with D perhaps TRBD1 (6 bases). Between the trimmed V and J ends, which lost 5 bases and 4 bases, there was a span of 10 bases. This CDR3 comprises 12 residues. Germline V lookup: CDR1 SGHRS, CDR2 YFSETQ.

This clonotype was observed many times. The rearrangement uses TRBV4-3 and TRBJ1-6; 11 bases fit TRBD1. This CDR3 has 16 residues. Germline CDR1 is LGHNA and CDR2 is YSLEER. Trimming cost V 0 bases and J 10 bases; bases outside gene matches: 5. Written as DNA, the CDR3 is TGCGCCAGCAGCCAAGACTGGGACAGGGGGAAATCACCCCTCCACTTT. Its protein product is CASSQDWDRGKSPLHF.

This clonotype was seen at least ten times. This chain links TRBV20-1 with TRBJ2-1; 11 bases fit TRBD2. The CDR3 consists of 15 residues. Germline V gene sequence: CDR1 DFQATT, CDR2 SNEGSKA (reference sequence). V was pared by 4 bases and J by 5 bases, with 7 bases of the junction left unmatched. CDR3 loop: CSAILGTSGNNEQFF. The CDR3, as DNA: TGCAGTGCTATCTTGGGGACTAGCGGAAACAATGAGCAGTTCTTC.

This clonotype was observed at least ten times. A read error may explain this, as a much larger clone is one base away. The chain is built from TRBV24-1 and TRBJ2-5, with TRBD2 as a possible D gene (6 bases). CDR1 is KGHDR and CDR2 is SFDVKD in the germline V gene. This CDR3 region has 15 residues. The CDR3 sequence: CAISDLSAGQETQYF. The CDR3 DNA is TGTGCCATCAGTGATTTGTCTGCGGGACAAGAGACCCAGTACTTC.